The sequence of this T cell receptor beta chain was determined in a study of OX40 agonist ivuxolimab in advanced cancers. At the level of the study: It was ivuxolimab, an agonistic anti-OX40 (CD134) antibody, that patients were treated with. Three patients responded partially, comprising one with hepatocellular carcinoma and two with cutaneous melanoma.

After removal of 4 bases from V and 6 bases from J, the junction contained 4 bases not matched to a gene. The CDR3 totals 14 residues. CDR1 is LGHNA, CDR2 YSLEER, per germline. Produced via immunoSEQ multiplex PCR; TCRdb's table is partial and in-frame only. This repertoire shows approximately 13,000 clones, more than 70% found once; its top ten account for roughly a fifth. This sequence originates from an adult with an advanced solid tumor such as melanoma, head and neck, liver or kidney cancer. This specimen consisted of CD4+ or CD8+ T cells sorted from blood, obtained in a trial of the OX40 agonist ivuxolimab. V is TRBV4-3 and J is TRBJ2-1, with TRBD2 matching over 9 bases. CDR3 region: CASSLGLASNEQFF. The CDR3 DNA reads as TGCGCCAGCAGCCTAGGACTAGCGTCCAATGAGCAGTTCTTC.